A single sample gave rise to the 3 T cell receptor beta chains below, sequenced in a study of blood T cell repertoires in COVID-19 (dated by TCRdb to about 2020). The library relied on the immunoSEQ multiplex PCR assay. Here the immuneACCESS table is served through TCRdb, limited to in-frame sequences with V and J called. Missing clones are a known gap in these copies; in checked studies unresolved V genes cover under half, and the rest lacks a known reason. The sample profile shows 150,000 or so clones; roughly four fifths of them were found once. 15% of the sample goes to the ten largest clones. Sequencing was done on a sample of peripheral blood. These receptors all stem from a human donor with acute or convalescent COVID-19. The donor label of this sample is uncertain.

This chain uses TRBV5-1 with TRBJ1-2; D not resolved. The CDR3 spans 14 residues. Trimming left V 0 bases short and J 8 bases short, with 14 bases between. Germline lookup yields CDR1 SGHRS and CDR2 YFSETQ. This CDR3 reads CASSLGVSAGGYTF. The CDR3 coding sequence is TGCGCCAGCAGCTTGGGGGTGTCGGCAGGAGGCTACACCTTC. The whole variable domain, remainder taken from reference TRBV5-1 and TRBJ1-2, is KAGVTQTPRYLIKTRGQQVTLSCSPISGHRSVSWYQQTPGQGLQFLFEYFSETQRNKGNFPGRFSGRQFSNSRSEMNVSTLELGDSALYLCASSLGVSAGGYTFGSGTRLTVV.

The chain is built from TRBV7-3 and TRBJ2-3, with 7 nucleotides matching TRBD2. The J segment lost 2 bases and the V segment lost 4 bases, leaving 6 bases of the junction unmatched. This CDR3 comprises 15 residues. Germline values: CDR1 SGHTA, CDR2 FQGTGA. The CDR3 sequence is CASSSSGLITDTQYF. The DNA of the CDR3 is TGTGCCAGCAGCTCTTCGGGACTAATCACAGATACGCAGTATTTT.

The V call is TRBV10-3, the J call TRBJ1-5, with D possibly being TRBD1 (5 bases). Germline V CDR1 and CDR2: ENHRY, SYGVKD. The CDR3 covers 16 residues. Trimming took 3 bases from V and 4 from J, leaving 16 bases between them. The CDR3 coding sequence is TGTGCCATCAGTGAAGGTTTGACAGTCAGTAATCAGCCCCAGCATTTT. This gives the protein CAISEGLTVSNQPQHF.